This paragraph covers one T cell receptor (beta chain) sequence. The sample originates from a study of blood T cell repertoires in COVID-19. Looking at the study overall: Nucleic acid was either cDNA or gDNA, and it came from T cells, B-cell-depleted T cells, or PBMCs.

Original analysis: Scientists estimated how many nucleated cells there were by amplifying reference gene primers. Repertoires were generated with immunoSEQ multiplex PCR, while TCRdb's copy carries only in-frame clones and drops some. The D gene and trimming were derived from the DNA, and the V and J assignments and clone size from that table. The sample consists of approximately 330,000 clones, approximately 88% of them appearing once. Germline V gene data show CDR1 as GTSNPN and CDR2 as SVGIG (reference sequence). The CDR3 has 15 residues. The junction had 6 bases not matched to a gene; V was cut back by 2 bases and J by 1 base.

The TCR originated in a woman in her forties or fifties with active or convalescent COVID-19. The sample comprised peripheral blood. The V gene is TRBV30, the J gene TRBJ1-1, with 8 positions matching TRBD1. The CDR3 sequence is CAWSRPGTGNTEAFF. The CDR3 bases are TGTGCCTGGAGTCGTCCCGGGACAGGGAACACTGAAGCTTTCTTT.